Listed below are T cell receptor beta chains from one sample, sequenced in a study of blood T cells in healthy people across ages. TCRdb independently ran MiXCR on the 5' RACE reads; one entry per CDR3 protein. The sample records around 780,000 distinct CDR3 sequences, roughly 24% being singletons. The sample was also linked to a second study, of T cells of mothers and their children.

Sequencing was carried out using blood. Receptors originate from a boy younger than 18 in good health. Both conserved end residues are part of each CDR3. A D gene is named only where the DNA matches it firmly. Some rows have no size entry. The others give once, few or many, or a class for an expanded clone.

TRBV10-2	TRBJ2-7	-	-	CASSESRGGPYLDEQYF	TGCGCCAGCAGTGAGTCGAGAGGAGGCCCCTACCTAGACGAGCAGTACTTC
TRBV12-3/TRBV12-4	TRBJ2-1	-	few	CASGTPSNEQFF	TGTGCCAGCGGGACCCCAAGCAATGAGCAGTTCTTC
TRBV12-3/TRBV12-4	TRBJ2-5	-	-	CASSLGGGDRTQYF	TGTGCCAGCAGTTTAGGGGGAGGGGACAGGACCCAGTACTTC
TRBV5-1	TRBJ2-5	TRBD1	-	CASSLGQGGSETQYF	TGCGCCAGCAGCTTGGGACAGGGGGGCTCGGAGACCCAGTACTTC
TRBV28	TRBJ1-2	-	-	CASSAPLLRSYGYTF	TGTGCCAGCAGTGCGCCTTTACTCAGGTCCTATGGCTACACCTTC
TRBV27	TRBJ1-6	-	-	CAVQSSYNSPLHF	TGTGCCGTACAGAGCTCCTATAATTCACCCCTCCACTTT
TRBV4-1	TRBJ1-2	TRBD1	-	CASSQGRGTGPRYGYTF	TGCGCCAGCAGCCAAGGAAGGGGGACAGGGCCACGCTATGGCTACACCTTC
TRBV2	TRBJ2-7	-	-	CASSFRASAAYEQYF	TGTGCCAGCAGTTTCCGGGCCTCGGCGGCCTACGAGCAGTACTTC
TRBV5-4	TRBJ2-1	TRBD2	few	CASSQLAGIYNEQFF	TGTGCCAGCAGCCAACTAGCGGGGATTTACAATGAGCAGTTCTTC
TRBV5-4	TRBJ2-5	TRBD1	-	CASSLRQGAGETQYF	TGTGCCAGCAGCTTGCGACAGGGGGCAGGAGAGACCCAGTACTTC
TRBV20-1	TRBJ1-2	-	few	CSASQPVYGYTF	TGCAGTGCTAGTCAACCCGTCTATGGCTACACCTTC
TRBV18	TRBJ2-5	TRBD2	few	CASSPESGGQETQYF	TGTGCCAGCTCACCTGAGAGCGGGGGCCAAGAGACCCAGTACTTC
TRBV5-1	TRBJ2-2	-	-	CASSLEGPGSTGELFF	TGCGCCAGCAGCTTGGAGGGACCTGGGAGTACCGGGGAGCTGTTTTTT
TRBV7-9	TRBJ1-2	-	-	CASSLFAGRGYTF	TGTGCCAGCAGCTTATTCGCGGGGAGAGGCTACACCTTC
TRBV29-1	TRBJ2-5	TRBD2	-	CSVLLARKETQYF	TGCAGCGTCCTACTAGCGAGAAAAGAGACCCAGTACTTC
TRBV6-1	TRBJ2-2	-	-	CASTRVITGELFF	TGTGCCAGCACACGGGTTATCACCGGGGAGCTGTTTTTT
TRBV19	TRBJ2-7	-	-	CASSMRQALSYEQYF	TGTGCCAGTAGTATGAGGCAGGCTTTATCCTACGAGCAGTACTTC
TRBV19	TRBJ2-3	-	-	CASSIEGFTDTQYF	TGTGCCAGTAGTATAGAAGGGTTTACAGATACGCAGTATTTT
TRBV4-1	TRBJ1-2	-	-	CASSQPRDQGLGGYTF	TGCGCCAGCAGCCAACCCCGAGACCAGGGGTTAGGGGGCTACACCTTC
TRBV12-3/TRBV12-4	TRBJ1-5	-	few	CASLQGGQPQHF	TGTGCCAGCTTACAGGGTGGGCAGCCCCAACATTTT
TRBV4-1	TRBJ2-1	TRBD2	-	CASSRGLAGHEQFF	TGCGCCAGCAGCCGAGGACTAGCTGGGCATGAGCAGTTCTTC
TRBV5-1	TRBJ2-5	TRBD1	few	CASSLGDRDRREQYF	TGCGCCAGCAGCTTGGGGGACAGGGACCGTCGTGAGCAGTACTTC
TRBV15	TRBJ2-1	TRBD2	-	CATSREGLAGGHEQFF	TGTGCCACCAGCAGAGAAGGACTAGCGGGGGGCCATGAGCAGTTCTTC
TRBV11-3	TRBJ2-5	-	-	CASSPDSGQETQYF	TGTGCCAGCAGCCCGGACAGCGGACAAGAGACCCAGTACTTC
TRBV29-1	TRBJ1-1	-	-	CSVEGPLRAATEAFF	TGCAGCGTTGAAGGCCCCCTTAGGGCGGCCACTGAAGCTTTCTTT
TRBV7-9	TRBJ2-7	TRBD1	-	CASSPPQGFSYERYF	TGTGCCAGCAGCCCCCCACAGGGGTTCTCCTACGAGCGGTACTTC
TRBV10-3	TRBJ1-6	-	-	CAIGTPDRYSPLHF	TGTGCCATCGGGACTCCGGACAGATATTCACCCCTCCACTTT
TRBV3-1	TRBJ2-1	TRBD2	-	CASSSSGTSGSYNEQFF	TGTGCCAGCAGCTCCAGTGGGACTAGCGGGTCCTACAATGAGCAGTTCTTC
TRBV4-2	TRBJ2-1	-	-	CASSQGAPPKQFF	TGTGCCAGCAGCCAAGGGGCTCCGCCTAAGCAGTTCTTC
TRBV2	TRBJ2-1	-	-	CASNYANEQFF	TGTGCCAGCAATTACGCCAATGAGCAGTTCTTC
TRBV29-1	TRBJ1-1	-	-	CSAEDGRTEAFF	TGCAGCGCCGAGGACGGGAGGACTGAAGCTTTCTTT
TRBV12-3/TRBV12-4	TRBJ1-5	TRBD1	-	CASSPSGTGDINQPQHF	TGTGCCAGCAGTCCTTCCGGGACAGGGGATATCAATCAGCCCCAGCATTTT
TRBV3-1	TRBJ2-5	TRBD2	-	CASTRTSASYEQHF	TGTGCCAGCACCCGGACTAGCGCATCCTACGAGCAGCACTTC
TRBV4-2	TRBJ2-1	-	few	CASSLEKSSYNEQFF	TGTGCCAGCAGCCTAGAGAAAAGCTCCTACAATGAGCAGTTCTTC
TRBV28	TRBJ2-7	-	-	CASSSGQPSYEQYF	TGTGCCAGCAGTTCCGGGCAGCCCTCCTACGAGCAGTACTTC
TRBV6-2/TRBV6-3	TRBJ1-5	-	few	CASSGGGDQPQHF	TGTGCCAGCAGTGGCGGGGGGGATCAGCCCCAGCATTTT
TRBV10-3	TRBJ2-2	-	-	CAISETSPGELFF	TGTGCCATCAGTGAAACTAGTCCCGGGGAGCTGTTTTTT
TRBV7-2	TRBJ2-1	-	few	CASSLTAIVDEQFF	TGTGCCAGCAGCTTAACCGCAATAGTGGATGAGCAGTTCTTC
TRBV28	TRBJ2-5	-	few	CASSWGGGRETQYF	TGTGCCAGCAGTTGGGGCGGAGGTAGAGAGACCCAGTACTTC
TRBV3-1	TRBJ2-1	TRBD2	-	CASSQELAGMSYNEQFF	TGTGCCAGCAGCCAAGAGCTAGCGGGGATGTCCTACAATGAGCAGTTCTTC
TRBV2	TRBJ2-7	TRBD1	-	CASSRQGAYYEQYF	TGTGCCAGCAGTAGGCAGGGGGCATACTACGAGCAGTACTTC
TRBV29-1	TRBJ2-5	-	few	CSVEDQAAYQETQYF	TGCAGCGTTGAAGATCAGGCCGCGTACCAAGAGACCCAGTACTTC
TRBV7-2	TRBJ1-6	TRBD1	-	CASSYGTGWRSPLHF	TGTGCCAGCAGCTACGGGACAGGGTGGAGGTCACCCCTCCACTTT
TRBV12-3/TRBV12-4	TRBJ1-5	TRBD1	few	CASSETGISNQPQHF	TGTGCCAGCAGTGAGACAGGGATAAGCAATCAGCCCCAGCATTTT
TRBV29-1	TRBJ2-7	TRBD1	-	CSVGRTGAYEQYF	TGCAGCGTTGGGAGGACAGGGGCCTACGAGCAGTACTTC
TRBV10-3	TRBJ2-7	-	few	CAISSPGGLYEQYF	TGTGCCATCAGCTCCCCCGGCGGGTTATACGAGCAGTACTTC
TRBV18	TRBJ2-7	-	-	CASSATRPGTASSYEQYF	TGTGCCAGCTCAGCCACCAGACCCGGGACTGCGAGCTCCTACGAGCAGTACTTC
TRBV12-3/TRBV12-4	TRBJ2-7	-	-	CASSGGPSVAYEQYF	TGTGCCAGCAGTGGGGGACCGTCGGTCGCCTACGAGCAGTACTTC
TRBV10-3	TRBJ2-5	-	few	CAINARSQETQYF	TGTGCCATCAACGCCAGATCCCAAGAGACCCAGTACTTC
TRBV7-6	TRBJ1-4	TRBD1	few	CASSLWTGEQEKLFF	TGTGCCAGCAGCCTGTGGACAGGGGAGCAGGAAAAACTGTTTTTT